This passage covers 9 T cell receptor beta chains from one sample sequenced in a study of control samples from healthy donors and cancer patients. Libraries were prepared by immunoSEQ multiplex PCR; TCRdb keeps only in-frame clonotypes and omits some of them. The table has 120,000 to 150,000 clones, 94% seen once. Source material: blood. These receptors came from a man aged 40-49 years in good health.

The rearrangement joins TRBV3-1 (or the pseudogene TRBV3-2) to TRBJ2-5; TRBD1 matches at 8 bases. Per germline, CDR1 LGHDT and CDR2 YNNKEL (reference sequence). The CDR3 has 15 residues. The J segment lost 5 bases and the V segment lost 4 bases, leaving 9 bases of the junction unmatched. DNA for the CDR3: TGTGCCAGCAGCCTAAGTAGACAGGGGCTGGAGACCCAGTACTTC. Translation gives CASSLSRQGLETQYF.

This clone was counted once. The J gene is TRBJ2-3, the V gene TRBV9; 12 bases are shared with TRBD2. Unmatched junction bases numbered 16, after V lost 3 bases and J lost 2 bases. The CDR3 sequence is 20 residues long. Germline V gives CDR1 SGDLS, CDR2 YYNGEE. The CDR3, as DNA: TGTGCCAGCAGCGCCCCGCGGGCTAGCGGGGGGGCAGACCCCACAGATACGCAGTATTTT. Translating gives CASSAPRASGGADPTDTQYF.

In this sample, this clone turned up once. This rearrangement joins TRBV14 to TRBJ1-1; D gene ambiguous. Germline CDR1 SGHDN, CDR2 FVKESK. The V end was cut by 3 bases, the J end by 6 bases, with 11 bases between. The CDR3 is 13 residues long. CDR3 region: CASSQVKRAEAFF. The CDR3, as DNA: TGTGCCAGCAGCCAGGTCAAGCGCGCTGAAGCTTTCTTT.

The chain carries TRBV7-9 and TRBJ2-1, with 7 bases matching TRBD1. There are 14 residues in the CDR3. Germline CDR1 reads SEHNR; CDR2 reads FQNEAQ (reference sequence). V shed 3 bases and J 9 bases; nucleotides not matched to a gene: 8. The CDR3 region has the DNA TGTGCCAGCAGCTTCGCCACGGGACAGCTTGAGCAGTTCTTC. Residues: CASSFATGQLEQFF. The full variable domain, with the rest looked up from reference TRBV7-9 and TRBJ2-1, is DTGVSQNPRHKITKRGQNVTFRCDPISEHNRLYWYRQTLGQGPEFLTYFQNEAQLEKSRLLSDRFSAERPKGSFSTLEIQRTEQGDSAMYLCASSFATGQLEQFFGPGTRLTVL.

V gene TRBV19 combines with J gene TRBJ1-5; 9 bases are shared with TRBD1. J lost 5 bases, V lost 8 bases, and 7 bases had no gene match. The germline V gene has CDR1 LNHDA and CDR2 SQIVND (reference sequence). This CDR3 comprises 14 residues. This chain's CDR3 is CASSGTGYYQPQHF. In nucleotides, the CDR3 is TGTGCCAGTTCCGGGACAGGGTATTATCAGCCCCAGCATTTT.

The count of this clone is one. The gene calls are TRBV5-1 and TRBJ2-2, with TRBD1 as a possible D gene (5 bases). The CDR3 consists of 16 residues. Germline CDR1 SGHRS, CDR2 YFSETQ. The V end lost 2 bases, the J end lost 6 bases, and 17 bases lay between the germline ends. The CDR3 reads CASSLGQGKIAGELFF. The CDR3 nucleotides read TGCGCCAGCAGCTTAGGGCAGGGAAAAATTGCCGGGGAGCTGTTTTTT. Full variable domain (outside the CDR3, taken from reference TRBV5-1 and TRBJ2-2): KAGVTQTPRYLIKTRGQQVTLSCSPISGHRSVSWYQQTPGQGLQFLFEYFSETQRNKGNFPGRFSGRQFSNSRSEMNVSTLELGDSALYLCASSLGQGKIAGELFFGEGSRLTVL.

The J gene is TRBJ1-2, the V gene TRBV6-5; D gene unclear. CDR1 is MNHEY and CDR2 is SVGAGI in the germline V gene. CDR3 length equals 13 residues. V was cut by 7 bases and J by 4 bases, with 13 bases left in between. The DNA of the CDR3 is TGTGCCAGCACCCTCGGACGGACCTATGGCTACACCTTC. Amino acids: CASTLGRTYGYTF.

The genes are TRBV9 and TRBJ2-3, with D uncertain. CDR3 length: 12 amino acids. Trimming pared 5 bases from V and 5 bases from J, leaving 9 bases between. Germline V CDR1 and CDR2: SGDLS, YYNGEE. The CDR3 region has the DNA TGTGCCAGCAGTTCCTCTGGAGATACGCAGTATTTT. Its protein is CASSSSGDTQYF.

CDR3 in DNA: TGTGCCAGTAGTCTTTTGTCCGATGACCTTTACAATGAGCAGTTCTTC. Its translation is CASSLLSDDLYNEQFF. The chain employs TRBV19 and TRBJ2-1; no firm D call. Trimming removed 5 bases from V and 4 bases from J, with 18 bases in between. Germline assignment: CDR1 LNHDA and CDR2 SQIVND (reference sequence). This CDR3 is built from 16 residues.